This T cell receptor beta chain was sequenced in a study of Ad26.COV2.S vaccination and SARS-CoV-2 variants. About the research overall: Intramuscular Ad26.COV2.S doses were given once or twice, 56 days apart.

The CDR3 is 13 amino acids. CDR1 is SGHVS and CDR2 is FQNEAQ in the germline V gene. V was clipped by 5 bases and J by 4 bases, with 9 bases between them. Whole-study findings and limits: Total T cell responses were possibly underestimated by TCR breadth and depth analyses. Participants given vaccine showed non-spike TCR breadth similar to that of placebo recipients.

Sample treatment: 19 received Ad26.COV2.S at low or high dose, single or two shots; 5 received placebo; per-sample allocation not given. Day 63 after the first injection of vaccine or placebo was the sampling time. An Ad26 vector carrying the Wuhan-strain SARS-CoV-2 spike served as the vaccine. About this clone itself: Its antigen is unidentified.

Libraries were prepared by immunoSEQ multiplex PCR; TCRdb keeps only in-frame clonotypes and omits some of them. The sample consists of about 420,000 clones, roughly 90% of them appearing once. Sample: peripheral blood, taken in a trial of Ad26.COV2.S vaccine versus placebo. The chain recombines TRBV7-8 with TRBJ1-5; TRBD1 is a possible D gene (6 bases). This TCR derives from a person aged 18 to 59 who received the Ad26.COV2.S COVID-19 vaccine or a placebo. The CDR3 DNA reads TGTGCCAGCAGCCCACAGGGTAATCAGCCCCAGCATTTT. Protein product: CASSPQGNQPQHF.